The 17 T cell receptor beta chains presented below share a single source sample, sequenced in a study of T cell responses to AZD1222 COVID-19 vaccine. Produced via immunoSEQ multiplex PCR; TCRdb's table is partial and in-frame only. The sample gives around 180,000 clones, around nine tenths of which show up once; approximately 0.5% is in the top ten. The input for sequencing was peripheral blood, taken on day 0 of AZD1222 vaccination. The source of these receptors is an adult in good health.

The chain is built from TRBV7-3 and TRBJ2-1, with 8 bases aligning to TRBD2. CDR1 and CDR2 from the germline V gene are SGHTA and FQGTGA. The V gene end was trimmed by 3 bases and the J gene end by 5 bases; junction bases not matched to a gene: 6. This CDR3 has 15 amino acids. CDR3 coding DNA: TGTGCCAGCAGCTTTAGCGGGGTTTTAAACAATGAGCAGTTCTTC. Protein: CASSFSGVLNNEQFF.

This rearrangement joins TRBV30 to TRBJ1-2; D is undetermined. The V gene lost 0 bases and the J gene lost 3 bases, with 8 bases spanning the gap. Germline CDR1 is GTSNPN and CDR2 is SVGIG (reference sequence). There are 13 residues in the CDR3. As DNA, the CDR3 is TGTGCCTGGAGTGTCTCTGCAGACTATGGCTACACCTTC. This codes for CAWSVSADYGYTF.

The chain couples TRBV27 to TRBJ2-7; 7 positions match TRBD1. Looked up from germline, CDR1 is MNHEY and CDR2 is SMNVEV (reference sequence). Trimming at V came to 5 bases and at J to 4 bases, leaving 8 bases not matched to a gene. This CDR3 has 14 amino acids. The CDR3 region is CASSLRQGAYEQYF. For the CDR3, the DNA is TGTGCCAGCAGTCTCCGACAGGGTGCGTACGAGCAGTACTTC.

This chain uses TRBV4-1 with TRBJ1-6; possible D gene TRBD1, 5 bases. Trimming took off 4 bases at V and 6 bases at J, with 16 bases between the two ends. This CDR3 has 16 amino acids. The germline V gene encodes CDR1 MGHRA and CDR2 YSYEKL. CDR3 protein: CASSPILGDRNSPLHF. The CDR3 coding sequence is TGCGCCAGCAGCCCGATCTTGGGGGACCGTAATTCACCCCTCCACTTT.

This chain connects TRBV7-3 to TRBJ2-2; D is possibly TRBD1 (5 bases). Germline lookup yields CDR1 SGHTA and CDR2 FQGTGA. Trimming stripped 5 bases from V and 2 bases from J, with 12 bases between. The length of the CDR3 is 15 residues. The CDR3 protein is CASSPHDRNTGELFF. CDR3 sequence (DNA): TGTGCCAGCAGCCCCCATGACAGAAACACCGGGGAGCTGTTTTTT.

The V and J genes are TRBV27 and TRBJ2-7; tentatively, D is TRBD2 (6 bases). The ends were cut back, 5 bases at V and 3 bases at J, with 17 bases in the middle. The CDR3 length is 15 residues. The germline gives CDR1 MNHEY, CDR2 SMNVEV (reference sequence). CDR3 residues: CASSPFAGPYYEQYF. The CDR3 nucleotides read TGTGCCAGCAGTCCCTTCGCGGGGCCCTACTACGAGCAGTACTTC.

The rearrangement joins TRBV6-6 to TRBJ1-2; 9 bases are a match to TRBD1. There are 16 residues in the CDR3. CDR1 is MNHNY, CDR2 SVGAGI, per germline (reference sequence). After removal of 7 bases from V and 3 bases from J, the junction contained 12 bases not matched to a gene. CDR3 sequence (DNA): TGTGCCAGCACCGAGAGCCGGGACAGGGCTCACTATGGCTACACCTTC. It translates to CASTESRDRAHYGYTF.

CDR3 loop: CASSTGGNQPQHF. The CDR3 DNA reads as TGTGCCAGCTCTACAGGGGGCAATCAGCCCCAGCATTTT. This chain links TRBV18 with TRBJ1-5, with TRBD1 matching over 7 bases. Germline V lookup: CDR1 KGHSH, CDR2 LQKENI. Unmatched junction bases numbered 1, after V lost 6 bases and J lost 2 bases. The CDR3 runs 13 residues. Using reference TRBV18 and TRBJ1-5 for the parts outside the CDR3, the full variable domain is NAGVMQNPRHLVRRRGQEARLRCSPMKGHSHVYWYRQLPEEGLKFMVYLQKENIIDESGMPKERFSAEFPKEGPSILRIQQVVRGDSAAYFCASSTGGNQPQHFGDGTRLSIL.

The genes are TRBV19 and TRBJ1-2; 8 nucleotides line up with TRBD1. This CDR3 comprises 11 residues. CDR1 is LNHDA and CDR2 is SQIVND in the germline V gene (reference sequence). After removal of 5 bases from V and 11 bases from J, the junction contained 4 bases not matched to a gene. The CDR3 DNA sequence: TGTGCCAGTAGTCTTGACAGGGGATACACCTTC. It encodes CASSLDRGYTF.

The J gene is TRBJ2-7, the V gene TRBV6-6; TRBD1 is a possible D gene (5 bases). Germline V gives CDR1 MNHNY, CDR2 SVGAGI (reference sequence). The CDR3 has 13 residues. V was shortened by 3 bases and J by 4 bases, with 10 bases between the two germline ends. The CDR3 coding sequence is TGTGCCAGCAGTTATGGGGCAGGGTACGAGCAGTACTTC. It translates to CASSYGAGYEQYF.

The chain has TRBV7-9 and TRBJ2-5; no clear D. V shed 1 base and J shed 4 bases, with 4 bases lying between them. This CDR3 comprises 12 residues. Germline V gene data show CDR1 as SEHNR and CDR2 as FQNEAQ (reference sequence). The chain's CDR3 is CASSLDVETQYF. The CDR3 nucleotides are TGTGCCAGCAGCTTAGATGTAGAGACCCAGTACTTC.

This clone has only one observation. The chain recombines TRBV29-1 with TRBJ2-3; 9 bases are shared with TRBD2. Germline V CDR1 and CDR2: SQVTM, ANQGSEA. The CDR3 totals 14 residues. V was clipped by 4 bases and J by 5 bases; unmatched bases: 7. The CDR3 protein is CSVVTLAGLDTQYF. CDR3 DNA sequence: TGCAGCGTTGTTACCCTAGCGGGACTAGATACGCAGTATTTT.

V is TRBV12-3 or TRBV12-4 and J is TRBJ1-2; D is uncertain. V was trimmed by 1 base and J by 3 bases, leaving 6 bases between them. The CDR3 runs 13 residues. CDR3 amino acids: CASSLETHYGYTF. DNA of the CDR3: TGTGCCAGCAGTTTAGAGACACACTATGGCTACACCTTC.

This chain uses TRBV5-6 with TRBJ1-2, with TRBD1 identical over 9 bases. CDR3 length equals 13 residues. CDR1 SGHDT and CDR2 YYEEEE come from the germline V gene. Unmatched junction bases numbered 1, after V lost 2 bases and J lost 5 bases. The CDR3 sequence is CASSFGQGYGYTF. The CDR3 DNA sequence: TGTGCCAGCAGCTTTGGACAGGGGTATGGCTACACCTTC.

This clone was detected once. The gene calls are TRBV6-5 and TRBJ1-2, with D perhaps matching TRBD1 (5 bases). This CDR3 has 13 amino acids. Trimming took 3 bases from V and 13 from J, leaving 18 bases between them. Germline lookup yields CDR1 MNHEY and CDR2 SVGAGI. CDR3 amino acids: CASSYSRGPSSTF. In DNA, the CDR3 is TGTGCCAGCAGTTATTCCCGGGGACCCTCGTCCACCTTC.

V usage is TRBV5-1 and J usage is TRBJ1-4; 8 bases are shared with TRBD1. This CDR3 spans 15 amino acids. The J segment lost 4 bases and the V segment lost 4 bases, leaving 6 bases of the junction unmatched. Germline loops: CDR1 SGHRS, CDR2 YFSETQ. CDR3 nucleotide sequence: TGCGCCAGCAGCACCGGGACAGGTCGTAATGAAAAACTGTTTTTT. Translation: CASSTGTGRNEKLFF.

This clone has only a few counts. The chain combines TRBV12-5 with TRBJ2-2; D is ambiguous. Germline V gene sequence: CDR1 LGHNT, CDR2 FRNRAP. The CDR3 sequence is 11 residues long. V was trimmed by 2 bases and J by 9 bases, leaving 4 bases between them. CDR3 sequence reads: CASGLNRELFF. The CDR3 DNA sequence: TGTGCTAGTGGTTTGAACAGGGAGCTGTTTTTT. Combining the CDR3 with reference TRBV12-5 and TRBJ2-2 gives the whole variable domain DARVTQTPRHKVTEMGQEVTMRCQPILGHNTVFWYRQTMMQGLELLAYFRNRAPLDDSGMPKDRFSAEMPDATLATLKIQPSEPRDSAVYFCASGLNRELFFGEGSRLTVL.